A selection of T cell receptor beta chains follows, all from one sample in a study of T cell responses to AZD1222 COVID-19 vaccine. TCRdb keeps only in-frame clones here, not all; method: immunoSEQ multiplex PCR. This table holds around 130,000 clones, over 85% found once. Sequenced material: peripheral blood, taken on day 0 of AZD1222 vaccination. The receptors come from an adult in good health. The CDR3 runs from the conserved cysteine through the conserved F or W. The order of the fields is CDR3 protein, CDR3 DNA, D gene, clone size, V gene, CDR3 length, J gene. D genes are given only for firm matches. The size of a clone is reported for some rows only, either as once, few or many, or as a class for expanded clones.

CASSDFYNEQFF,TGTGCCAGCAGCGACTTCTACAATGAGCAGTTCTTC,-,-,TRBV9,12,TRBJ2-1
CASSHDRRTLPYEQYF,TGCGCCAGCAGCCATGATCGACGGACCCTCCCCTACGAGCAGTACTTC,-,-,TRBV4-3,16,TRBJ2-7
CASRSLGLAARSWETQYF,TGTGCCAGCCGGAGTTTAGGACTAGCGGCCCGGTCATGGGAGACCCAGTACTTC,TRBD2,-,TRBV4-2,18,TRBJ2-5
CASSQAGGRHTGELFF,TGTGCCAGCAGCCAAGCGGGCGGGAGACACACCGGGGAGCTGTTTTTT,TRBD2,-,TRBV4-2,16,TRBJ2-2
CASGLWDRGAYEQYF,TGCGCCAGCGGGCTTTGGGACAGGGGCGCTTACGAGCAGTACTTC,TRBD1,-,TRBV5-1,15,TRBJ2-7
CASTLSGASKGEKLFF,TGTGCCAGCACCCTTAGCGGGGCCTCGAAGGGTGAAAAACTGTTTTTT,-,-,TRBV7-2,16,TRBJ1-4
CASSLRGRDYGYTF,TGTGCCAGCAGCCTGAGGGGGCGCGACTATGGCTACACCTTC,TRBD1,-,TRBV11-2,14,TRBJ1-2
CASSSALTGTTQYF,TGTGCCAGCAGCAGTGCCCTGACAGGGACTACGCAGTATTTT,TRBD1,-,TRBV11-1,14,TRBJ2-3
CASSSRRSGANVLTF,TGTGCCAGCAGTTCTAGGCGCTCTGGGGCCAACGTCCTGACTTTC,-,-,TRBV6-5,15,TRBJ2-6
CASSLALGEQYF,TGTGCCAGCAGTTTAGCCCTCGGGGAGCAGTACTTC,-,few,TRBV12-3/TRBV12-4,12,TRBJ2-7
CASSLRRVDGLTNTEAFF,TGTGCCAGCAGCTTACGGCGGGTAGATGGCCTAACGAACACTGAAGCTTTCTTT,-,once,TRBV7-9,18,TRBJ1-1
CASSLSGNNNEQFF,TGTGCCAGCAGCTTGAGCGGGAATAATAATGAGCAGTTCTTC,TRBD2,few,TRBV7-2,14,TRBJ2-1
CASSYSVALPYNEQFF,TGTGCCAGCAGTTATAGCGTGGCCTTACCCTACAATGAGCAGTTCTTC,-,-,TRBV7-2,16,TRBJ2-1
CASSPDREGQPQHF,TGTGCCAGCAGCCCCGACAGGGAAGGGCAGCCCCAGCATTTT,TRBD1,-,TRBV28,14,TRBJ1-5
CASSYSSSEAFF,TGTGCCAGCAGTTACTCTAGTAGTGAAGCTTTCTTT,-,-,TRBV6-5,12,TRBJ1-1
CASSAGNRDNGYTF,TGTGCCAGCAGCGCTGGTAACAGGGACAACGGCTACACCTTC,-,-,TRBV9,14,TRBJ1-2
CASSFDRSYGYTF,TGTGCCAGCAGTTTTGACAGGTCCTATGGCTACACCTTC,-,-,TRBV27,13,TRBJ1-2
CASSTANTGELFF,TGTGCCAGCAGTACGGCGAACACCGGGGAGCTGTTTTTT,-,-,TRBV9,13,TRBJ2-2
CASSPRADKGDTQYF,TGTGCCAGCTCACCGCGAGCTGATAAAGGGGATACGCAGTATTTT,-,-,TRBV18,15,TRBJ2-3
CAWSPFRAPLHF,TGTGCCTGGAGTCCCTTCAGGGCGCCCCTCCACTTT,-,-,TRBV30,12,TRBJ1-6
CASSETHSDTQYF,TGTGCCAGCAGCGAGACCCATTCGGATACGCAGTATTTT,-,-,TRBV7-8,13,TRBJ2-3
CASSYAGILSYEQYF,TGTGCCAGCAGTTACGCCGGGATTTTGTCCTACGAGCAGTACTTC,-,-,TRBV6-5,15,TRBJ2-7
CSASPDPDTEAFF,TGCAGTGCTAGTCCGGACCCGGACACTGAAGCTTTCTTT,-,-,TRBV20-1,13,TRBJ1-1
CASSKQGAGNTIYF,TGTGCCAGCAGTAAACAGGGTGCCGGAAACACCATATATTTT,-,-,TRBV28,14,TRBJ1-3
CASSSTGNQPQHF,TGTGCCAGCAGCAGCACAGGGAATCAGCCCCAGCATTTT,-,-,TRBV5-6,13,TRBJ1-5
CASSHSEYEQYF,TGTGCCAGCAGTCATAGCGAATACGAGCAGTACTTC,-,-,TRBV12-3/TRBV12-4,12,TRBJ2-7
CAISESVGENTGELFF,TGTGCCATCAGTGAGTCGGTAGGGGAAAACACCGGGGAGCTGTTTTTT,-,-,TRBV10-3,16,TRBJ2-2
CASSSFHGAQETQYF,TGTGCCAGCAGTTCGTTTCACGGGGCCCAAGAGACCCAGTACTTC,-,-,TRBV6-5,15,TRBJ2-5
CARGSVTAFYEQYF,TGCGCCCGCGGAAGCGTTACAGCTTTCTACGAGCAGTACTTC,-,-,TRBV23-1,14,TRBJ2-7
CASSPGGRYEQYF,TGTGCCAGCAGTCCAGGGGGCCGTTACGAGCAGTACTTC,TRBD1,-,TRBV6-2/TRBV6-3,13,TRBJ2-7
CASSVSLAGNTGELFF,TGTGCCAGCAGTGTTAGTCTAGCGGGGAACACCGGGGAGCTGTTTTTT,TRBD2,once,TRBV2,16,TRBJ2-2
CASSRSDRYTEAFF,TGTGCCAGCAGCCGTTCGGACAGATACACTGAAGCTTTCTTT,-,-,TRBV3-1/TRBV3-2,14,TRBJ1-1
CASSSLGGTEAFF,TGTGCCAGCAGCTCTCTCGGGGGTACTGAAGCTTTCTTT,-,-,TRBV7-3,13,TRBJ1-1
CASRGSTGTDLYREQYF,TGTGCCAGCAGGGGATCTACCGGGACAGACCTGTATAGGGAGCAGTACTTC,TRBD1,-,TRBV27,17,TRBJ2-7
CASTQREYSYEQYF,TGTGCCAGTACTCAGCGGGAGTACTCCTACGAGCAGTACTTC,TRBD2,-,TRBV5-8,14,TRBJ2-7
CASSLKYEWSGTGELFF,TGTGCCAGCAGCTTGAAGTACGAATGGAGCGGGACCGGGGAGCTGTTTTTT,-,-,TRBV5-4,17,TRBJ2-2
CASRQQGEDYGYTF,TGTGCCAGCAGGCAACAGGGGGAGGACTATGGCTACACCTTC,TRBD1,-,TRBV6-6,14,TRBJ1-2
CSVEEASYGGTEAFF,TGCAGCGTTGAAGAGGCGTCGTACGGGGGCACTGAAGCTTTCTTT,-,-,TRBV29-1,15,TRBJ1-1
CASSRGGGAVGGELFF,TGTGCCAGCAGCAGAGGAGGGGGCGCGGTAGGCGGGGAGCTGTTTTTT,-,-,TRBV6-2/TRBV6-3,16,TRBJ2-2
CAISAQEGMNTEAFF,TGTGCCATCAGTGCGCAGGAAGGCATGAACACTGAAGCTTTCTTT,-,-,TRBV10-3,15,TRBJ1-1
CASRSGSRETQYF,TGTGCCAGCAGATCAGGGTCCCGAGAGACCCAGTACTTC,-,-,TRBV28,13,TRBJ2-5
CASCPLMGMGGYTF,TGCGCCAGCTGCCCTTTGATGGGTATGGGCGGCTACACCTTC,-,-,TRBV5-1,14,TRBJ1-2
CASSQVASISRGTQYF,TGTGCCAGCAGCCAAGTAGCGAGCATTTCTCGGGGGACCCAGTACTTC,-,-,TRBV3-1/TRBV3-2,16,TRBJ2-5
CASAQGSYGYTF,TGCGCCAGCGCGCAGGGCTCCTATGGCTACACCTTC,-,-,TRBV5-1,12,TRBJ1-2
CAISARGGNTEAFF,TGTGCCATCAGTGCCAGGGGAGGGAACACTGAAGCTTTCTTT,-,-,TRBV10-3,14,TRBJ1-1
CATSRDAGRPEAFF,TGTGCCACCAGCAGAGATGCAGGTCGACCTGAAGCTTTCTTT,-,-,TRBV15,14,TRBJ1-1
CASSLWRTDTQYF,TGTGCCAGCAGCTTGTGGCGCACAGATACGCAGTATTTT,-,-,TRBV5-8,13,TRBJ2-3
CASSREGGEGYTEAFF,TGCGCCAGCAGCCGAGAGGGCGGGGAGGGGTACACTGAAGCTTTCTTT,-,-,TRBV4-1,16,TRBJ1-1
CASSFGGGTGELFF,TGCGCCAGCAGCTTTGGCGGAGGCACCGGGGAGCTGTTTTTT,-,-,TRBV5-1,14,TRBJ2-2
CASSHPGGGGPNTDTQYF,TGTGCCAGCAGCCATCCGGGGGGGGGAGGCCCCAATACAGATACGCAGTATTTT,TRBD2,-,TRBV4-2,18,TRBJ2-3
CASSHYGTSGRANPELFF,TGTGCCAGCAGCCACTACGGGACTAGCGGGAGGGCCAATCCGGAGCTGTTTTTT,TRBD2,-,TRBV3-1/TRBV3-2,18,TRBJ2-2
CASSLNSGQGETQYF,TGTGCCAGCAGCTTAAATTCAGGGCAGGGGGAGACCCAGTACTTC,-,-,TRBV11-3,15,TRBJ2-5
CASSQGQGAPVRETQYF,TGTGCCAGCAGCCAAGGACAGGGGGCCCCTGTAAGAGAGACCCAGTACTTC,TRBD1,-,TRBV3-1/TRBV3-2,17,TRBJ2-5
CASSGHKGRSSYNSPLHF,TGTGCCAGCAGTGGCCATAAGGGGAGAAGCTCCTATAATTCACCCCTCCACTTT,-,-,TRBV6-4,18,TRBJ1-6
CASSEELDRGFWNEQFF,TGTGCCAGCAGTGAAGAATTGGACAGGGGCTTTTGGAATGAGCAGTTCTTC,TRBD1,-,TRBV2,17,TRBJ2-1
CASSLGRREGGQETQYF,TGTGCCAGCAGCTTAGGACGGCGGGAGGGCGGTCAAGAGACCCAGTACTTC,TRBD2,-,TRBV11-3,17,TRBJ2-5
CASSSRDNRNTIYF,TGTGCCAGCTCATCCCGGGACAACAGAAACACCATATATTTT,-,-,TRBV18,14,TRBJ1-3